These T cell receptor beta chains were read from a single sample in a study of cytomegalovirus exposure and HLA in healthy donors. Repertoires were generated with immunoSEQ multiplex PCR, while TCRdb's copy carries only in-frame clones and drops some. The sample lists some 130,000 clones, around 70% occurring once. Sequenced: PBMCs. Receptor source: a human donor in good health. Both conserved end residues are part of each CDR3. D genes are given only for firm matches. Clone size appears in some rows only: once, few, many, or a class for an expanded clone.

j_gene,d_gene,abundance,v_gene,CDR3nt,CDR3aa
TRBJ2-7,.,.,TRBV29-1,TGCAGCGTTGAAGAGGGCAGCACCTACGAGCAGTACTTC,CSVEEGSTYEQYF
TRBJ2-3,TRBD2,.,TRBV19,TGTGCCAGTAGTGCAAACCCCGGGGGGGCAGGAGATACGCAGTATTTT,CASSANPGGAGDTQYF
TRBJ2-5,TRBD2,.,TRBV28,TGTGCCACCACGCGGGGGGGCGAAGAGACCCAGTACTTC,CATTRGGEETQYF
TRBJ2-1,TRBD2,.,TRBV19,TGTGCCAGTAGTATAGGGCTAGCGGCTAACAATGAGCAGTTCTTC,CASSIGLAANNEQFF
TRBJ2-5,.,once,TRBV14,TGTGCCAGCAGCCTCCGACAGCCACAAGAGACCCAGTACTTC,CASSLRQPQETQYF
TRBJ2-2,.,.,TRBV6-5,TGTGCCAGCAGTTACCGAACAGCTCCAAACACCGGGGAGCTGTTTTTT,CASSYRTAPNTGELFF
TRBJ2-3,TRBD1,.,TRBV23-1,TGCGCCAGCAGTCAATCACAGGGGCCTCCTAGCACAGATACGCAGTATTTT,CASSQSQGPPSTDTQYF
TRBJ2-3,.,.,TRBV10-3,TGTGCCACAAAACCTAAAAGTAGCACAGATACGCAGTATTTT,CATKPKSSTDTQYF
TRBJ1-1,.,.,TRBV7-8,TGTGCCAGCAGTCAACAGGGTCCAAACACTGAAGCTTTCTTT,CASSQQGPNTEAFF
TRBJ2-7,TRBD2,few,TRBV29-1,TGCAGCGTTGACGGGGTCGCGGGAGGCCTCGGTTACGAGCAGTACTTC,CSVDGVAGGLGYEQYF
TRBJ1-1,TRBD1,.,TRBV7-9,TGTGCCAGCAGGGGACAGTGGAACACTGAAGCTTTCTTT,CASRGQWNTEAFF
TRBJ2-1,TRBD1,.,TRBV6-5,TGTGCCAGCAGCACAGGGGGTCCCTACAATGAGCAGTTCTTC,CASSTGGPYNEQFF
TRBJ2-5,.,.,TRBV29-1,TGCAGCGGGGCTAATCCCTACAGGGTTAACCAAGAGACCCAGTACTTC,CSGANPYRVNQETQYF
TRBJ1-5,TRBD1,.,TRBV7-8,TGTGCCAGCAGCTTAGACGACAGGGTGAGGCAGCCCCAGCATTTT,CASSLDDRVRQPQHF
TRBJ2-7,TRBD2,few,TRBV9,TGTGCCAGCAGCAGCGGGAGCGGGGTCGGCGAGCAGTACTTC,CASSSGSGVGEQYF
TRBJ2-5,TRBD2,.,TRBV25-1,TGTGCCAGCAGTCTAGCGGGGGCCCAAGAGACCCAGTACTTC,CASSLAGAQETQYF
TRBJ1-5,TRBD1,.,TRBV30,TGTGCCTGGAGTGTTGGCCAGGGGGTTCAGCCCCAGCATTTT,CAWSVGQGVQPQHF
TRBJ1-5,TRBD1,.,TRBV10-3,TGTGCCATCAGTGGATGGGACAGGGTGGCTTTTAGGGGCAATCAGCCCCAGCATTTT,CAISGWDRVAFRGNQPQHF
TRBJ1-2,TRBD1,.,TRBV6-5,TGTGCCAGCACATTAACAGGGGGCGCACATGGCTACACCTTC,CASTLTGGAHGYTF
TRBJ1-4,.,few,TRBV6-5,TGTGCCAGCAGGAGGGAGATTCTTGAAAAACTGTTTTTT,CASRREILEKLFF
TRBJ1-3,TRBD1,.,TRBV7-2,TGTGCCAGCAGCTTAGACAGGGGTTTTTCTGGAAACACCATATATTTT,CASSLDRGFSGNTIYF
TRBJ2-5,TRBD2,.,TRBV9,TGTGCCAGCAGCGTAGGCCGGACTAGCGGGGGAGAGACCCAGTACTTC,CASSVGRTSGGETQYF
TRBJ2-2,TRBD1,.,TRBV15,TGTGCCACCAGCAGGGGAGGGACAGGGGGCACCGGGGAGCTGTTTTTT,CATSRGGTGGTGELFF
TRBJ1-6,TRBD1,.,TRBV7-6,TGTGCCAGCAGCTTAGAGGCAGGGGGCGCATATAATTCACCCCTCCACTTT,CASSLEAGGAYNSPLHF
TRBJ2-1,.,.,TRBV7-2,TGTGCCAGCAGCTTTGGCTTGGGGGCGCTAAATGAGCAGTTCTTC,CASSFGLGALNEQFF
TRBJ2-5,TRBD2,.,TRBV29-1,TGCAGCGTGCGGGGAGGGGCCCAAGAGACCCAGTACTTC,CSVRGGAQETQYF
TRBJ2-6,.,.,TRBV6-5,TGTGCCAGCAGTTACTCCCCGAGCTCTGGGGCCAACGTCCTGACTTTC,CASSYSPSSGANVLTF
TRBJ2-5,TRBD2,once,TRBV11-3,TGTGCCAGCAGCTCGGGGAGCGGGGAGTACCAAGAGACCCAGTACTTC,CASSSGSGEYQETQYF
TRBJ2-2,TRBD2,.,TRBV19,TGTGCCAGTAGAGCCCTAGCGGGAGGGCCGTCCGGGGAGCTGTTTTTT,CASRALAGGPSGELFF
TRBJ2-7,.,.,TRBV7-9,TGTTCCAGCAGCTTAAGGGAGGAACGGCTCCAGTTCCACGAGCAGTACTTC,CSSSLREERLQFHEQYF
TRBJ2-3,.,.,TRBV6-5,TGTGCCAGCAGGCCAGGAGGTGGGGCAGATACGCAGTATTTT,CASRPGGGADTQYF
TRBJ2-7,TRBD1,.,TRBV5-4,TGTGCCAGCAGCCCCGCCCCTGGACAGGGCGGCTACGAGCAGTACTTC,CASSPAPGQGGYEQYF
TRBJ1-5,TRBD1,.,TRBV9,TGTGCCAGCAGGGATACAGGGGACAATCAGCCCCAGCATTTT,CASRDTGDNQPQHF
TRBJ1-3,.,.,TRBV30,TGTGCCTGGACCTTACCGGGGGGGTTTGGAAACACCATATATTTT,CAWTLPGGFGNTIYF
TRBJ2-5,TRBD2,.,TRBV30,TGTGCCTGGAGCGGACTAGCGGCCCAAGAGACCCAGTACTTC,CAWSGLAAQETQYF
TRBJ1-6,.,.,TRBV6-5,TGTGCCAGCGGGGACACTAATTCACCCCTCCACTTT,CASGDTNSPLHF
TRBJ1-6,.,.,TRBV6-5,TGTGCCAGCAGTTACGGGCAATATAATTCACCCCTCCACTTT,CASSYGQYNSPLHF
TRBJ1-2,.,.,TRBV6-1,TGTGCCAGCAGTGTTCAAGGGGATGCCTATGGCTACACCTTC,CASSVQGDAYGYTF
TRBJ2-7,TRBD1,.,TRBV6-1,TGTGCCAGCACCCTAGACAGGGGAATAGGGTTACAGTACTTC,CASTLDRGIGLQYF
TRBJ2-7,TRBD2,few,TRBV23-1,TGCGCCAGCAGTCCACAAGGCTACCATCCGCGGACTAGCGGATCCTACGAGCAGTACTTC,CASSPQGYHPRTSGSYEQYF
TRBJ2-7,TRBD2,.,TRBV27,TGTGCCAGCAGGCGGGAGGGAAACGAGCAGTACTTC,CASRREGNEQYF
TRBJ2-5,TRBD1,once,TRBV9,TGTGCCAGCAGCGTAGTCGGGACAGGAGAGACCCAGTACTTC,CASSVVGTGETQYF
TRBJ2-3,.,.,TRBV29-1,TGCAGCGTTGAAGGGCAGGGTATCACAGATACGCAGTATTTT,CSVEGQGITDTQYF
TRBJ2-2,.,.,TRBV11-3,TGTGCCAGCAGCTTAGATCAAGGACAGCGGGAGCTGTTTTTT,CASSLDQGQRELFF
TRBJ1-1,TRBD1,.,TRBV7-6,TGTGCCAGCAGCTTAACCCCCAGGGGGCTGGACACTGAAGCTTTCTTT,CASSLTPRGLDTEAFF
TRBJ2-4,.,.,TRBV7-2,TGTGCCAGCAGCTTAGATAGCGGCAAAAACATTCAGTACTTC,CASSLDSGKNIQYF
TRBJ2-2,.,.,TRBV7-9,TGTGCCAGCAGCTTACGGCAAAGCGGGAACACCGGGGAGCTGTTTTTT,CASSLRQSGNTGELFF
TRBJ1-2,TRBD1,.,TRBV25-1,TGTGCCAGCAGGTCGACAGGGAGAGGTGGCTACACCTTC,CASRSTGRGGYTF
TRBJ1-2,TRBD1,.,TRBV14,TGTGCCAGCAGCCACCGGGACAGGGAGGTTGGCTACACCTTC,CASSHRDREVGYTF
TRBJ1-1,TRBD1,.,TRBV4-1,TGCGCCAGCAGCCAAGAAGGTGGGACAGGGGGCACTGAAGCTTTCTTT,CASSQEGGTGGTEAFF
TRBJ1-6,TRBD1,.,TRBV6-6,TGTGCCAGCAGTTCCGGACAGGGCGCCTATAATTCACCCCTCCACTTT,CASSSGQGAYNSPLHF
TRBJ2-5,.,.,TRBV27,TGTGCCAGCAGCCCCGGGACTCTCGAAGAGACCCAGTACTTC,CASSPGTLEETQYF
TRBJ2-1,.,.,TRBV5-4,TGTGCCAGCAGCCCGAGCGTCTACAATGAGCAGTTCTTC,CASSPSVYNEQFF
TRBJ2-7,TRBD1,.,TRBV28,TGTGCCAGCAGCAGACAGGGGCCTTCCTACGAGCAGTACTTC,CASSRQGPSYEQYF
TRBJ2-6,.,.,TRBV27,TGTGCCAGCAGTTTCCAGACAGGCAGCTCTGGGGCCAACGTCCTGACTTTC,CASSFQTGSSGANVLTF
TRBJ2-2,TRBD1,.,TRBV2,TGTGCCAGCAGTCTGGGACAGGGTTACGGGGAGCTGTTTTTT,CASSLGQGYGELFF
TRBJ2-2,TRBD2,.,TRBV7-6,TGTGCCAGCAGCCTGGGGACTAGCGCGGGCACCGGGGAGCTGTTTTTT,CASSLGTSAGTGELFF
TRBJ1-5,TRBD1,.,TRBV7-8,TGTGCCAGCAGCAAGACGACAGGGGGCGAACAGCCCCAGCATTTT,CASSKTTGGEQPQHF
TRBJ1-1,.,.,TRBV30,TGTGCCTGGAATTGGGGGCAGAACACTGAAGCTTTCTTT,CAWNWGQNTEAFF